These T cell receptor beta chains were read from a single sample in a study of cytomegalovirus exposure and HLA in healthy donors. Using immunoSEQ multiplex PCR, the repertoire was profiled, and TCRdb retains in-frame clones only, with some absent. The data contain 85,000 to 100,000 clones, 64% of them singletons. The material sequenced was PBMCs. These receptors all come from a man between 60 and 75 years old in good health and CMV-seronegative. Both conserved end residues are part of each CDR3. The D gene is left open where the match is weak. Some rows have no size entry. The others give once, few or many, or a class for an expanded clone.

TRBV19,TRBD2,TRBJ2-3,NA,TGTGCCACCCGGGACTATTTCACAGATACGCAGTATTTT,CATRDYFTDTQYF
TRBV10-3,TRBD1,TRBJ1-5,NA,TGTGCCATCAGCGACAGGGTCGATCAGCCCCAGCATTTT,CAISDRVDQPQHF
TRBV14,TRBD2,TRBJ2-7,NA,TGTGCCAGCAGCCAAGAAGGACTAGCGGGAGGTCCCTACGAGCAGTACTTC,CASSQEGLAGGPYEQYF
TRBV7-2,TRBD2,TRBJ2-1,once,TGTGCCAGCAGTCACTCACTAGCGGACCCATCCTCCTACAATGAGCAGTTCTTC,CASSHSLADPSSYNEQFF
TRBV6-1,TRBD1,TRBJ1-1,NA,TGTGCCAGCAGGGGACAGGGAGGCACTGAAGCTTTCTTT,CASRGQGGTEAFF
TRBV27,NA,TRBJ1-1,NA,TGTGCCAGCGCTTTCCCATGGGGAGGGGCTGGAAAAGGGACTGAAGCTTTCTTT,CASAFPWGGAGKGTEAFF
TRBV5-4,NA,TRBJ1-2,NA,TGTGCCAGCAGCTTGGGTCAGGGGCAAGATGGCTACACCTTC,CASSLGQGQDGYTF
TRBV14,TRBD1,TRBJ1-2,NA,TGTGCCAGCAGCCAGGGGGACAGGGCCTATGGCTACACCTTC,CASSQGDRAYGYTF
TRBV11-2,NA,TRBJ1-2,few,TGTGCCAGCAGCTCGAGGGGGGGGCTGGGCTATGGCTACACCTTC,CASSSRGGLGYGYTF
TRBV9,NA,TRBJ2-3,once,TGTGCCAGCAGCGCCCTAATAGATACGCAGTATTTT,CASSALIDTQYF
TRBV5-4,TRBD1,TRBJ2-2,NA,TGTGCCAGCAGCTTGGCGGGACAGGCGAACACCGGGGAGCTGTTTTTT,CASSLAGQANTGELFF
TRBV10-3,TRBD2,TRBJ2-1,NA,TGTGCCATCGCGGGGACTAGCGGGGATATATACAATGAGCAGTTCTTC,CAIAGTSGDIYNEQFF
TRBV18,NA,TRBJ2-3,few,TGTGCCAGCTCACCACCGGAGATTCGAGGCACAGATACGCAGTATTTT,CASSPPEIRGTDTQYF
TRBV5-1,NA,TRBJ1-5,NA,TGCGCCAGCAGCTTGGGGCAGGGGCCAAATCAGCCCCAGCATTTT,CASSLGQGPNQPQHF
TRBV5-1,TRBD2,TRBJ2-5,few,TGCGCCAGCAGCTCGGGACTAGCGGTAGGGGAGACCCAGTACTTC,CASSSGLAVGETQYF
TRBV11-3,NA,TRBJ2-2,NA,TGTGCCAGCAGCTTGGTTAGCGGAAGACTGAACACCGGGGAGCTGTTTTTT,CASSLVSGRLNTGELFF
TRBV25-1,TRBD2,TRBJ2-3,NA,TGTGCCAGCACCCCCGCTGGGAGGGGCACAGATACGCAGTATTTT,CASTPAGRGTDTQYF
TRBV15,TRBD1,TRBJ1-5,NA,TGTGCCACCAGCATTGATCAGGGGGCCTGGCAGCCCCAGCATTTT,CATSIDQGAWQPQHF
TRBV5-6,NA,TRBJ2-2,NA,TGTGCCAGCAGCTTTCGTCAGTCCAACACCGGGGAGCTGTTTTTT,CASSFRQSNTGELFF
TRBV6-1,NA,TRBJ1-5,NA,TGTGCCAGCAGTGATGGGGGCACACCCCAAGATCAGCCCCAGCATTTT,CASSDGGTPQDQPQHF